The present entry profiles one TCR beta chain with its context. Treatment of the sample: treatment-naive control, cytoreductive nephrectomy. The germline V and J ends were trimmed by 3 bases and 7 bases, with 18 bases remaining between them. The germline V gene encodes CDR1 LNHDA and CDR2 SQIVND (reference sequence). The CDR3 consists of 15 residues. This record belongs to a study of radiation and T cells in renal cell carcinoma. Generated by immunoSEQ multiplex PCR, the TCRdb table keeps only in-frame clones and is missing some. The sample contains 15,000 or so clones, less than 75% of which appear only once.

Specimen: tumor tissue, collected from a patient whose treatment was nephrectomy without radiotherapy. This clonotype was obtained from a man in his 60s with renal cell carcinoma. This sequence joins TRBV19 and TRBJ2-5; D perhaps matches TRBD2 (5 bases). The CDR3, as DNA: TGTGCCAGTAGTATTGGTGGACTTACGACTGGGACCCAGTACTTC. Residues: CASSIGGLTTGTQYF.